Below, 3 T cell receptor beta chains from the same sample are listed, as sequenced in a study of cytomegalovirus exposure and HLA in healthy donors. The PCR used 60 Vbeta and 13 Jbeta primers. Some clones are missing from TCRdb's copy, which holds only in-frame ones; the method was immunoSEQ multiplex PCR. The sample shows some 100,000 clones, roughly three quarters of them seen only once. Sequencing used PBMCs. These receptors originate from a female donor in good health and CMV-seropositive.

The CDR3 spells CASSPSGNTDTQYF. The CDR3 region has the DNA TGTGCCAGCAGCCCCTCCGGGAACACAGATACGCAGTATTTT. V is TRBV7-6 and J is TRBJ2-3; tentatively, D is TRBD2 (5 bases). Germline V gene lookup returns CDR1 SGHVS and CDR2 FNYEAQ. The CDR3 totals 14 residues. Trimming cost V 5 bases and J 2 bases, with 11 bases left between them.

The genes are TRBV5-1 and TRBJ2-7; tentative D call: TRBD2 (6 bases). Germline assignment: CDR1 SGHRS and CDR2 YFSETQ. CDR3 length: 15 amino acids. V was pared by 5 bases and J by 3 bases, with 18 bases between. For the CDR3, the DNA is TGCGCCAGCAGTTTGACGCCGGGAGAAAACTACGAGCAGTACTTC. This codes for CASSLTPGENYEQYF.

The CDR3 loop is CASSQWLGSPLHF. CDR3 coding DNA: TGCGCCAGCAGTCAATGGCTAGGATCACCCCTCCACTTT. The chain couples TRBV23-1 to TRBJ1-6; D gene uncertain. TRBV23-1 is annotated as an ORF whose role is uncertain. V lost 1 base and J lost 10, with 8 bases in between. CDR3 length equals 13 residues.